These T cell receptor beta chains were read from a single sample in a study of T-cell reconstitution after alpha-beta-depleted transplantation in children. TCRdb re-analysed the PCR reads in MiXCR, keeping a single row per CDR3 protein. The sample yields about 110,000 distinct CDR3 sequences, about 6% seen once. The sample was PBMCs, mostly from graft donor cells, taken 360 days after TCRalphabeta/CD19-depleted stem cell transplant. The source of these receptors is a male patient under 10 years old who had a stem cell transplant for acute lymphoblastic leukemia, so the T cells may come from the graft donor. CDR3s include the opening cysteine and the closing phenylalanine or tryptophan. D genes are given only for firm matches. The listing skips clone size in some rows; elsewhere it reads once, few, many or a size class.

>.|TRBJ2-7|TRBD2|TRBV7-6
TGTGCCAGCAGCGTTCGACTAGCGGCCTACGAGCAGTACTTC
CASSVRLAAYEQYF
>many|TRBJ1-2|TRBD1|TRBV28
TGTGCCAGCAGTGTACCGGGACAGCCTTATGGCTACACCTTC
CASSVPGQPYGYTF
>many|TRBJ2-1|.|TRBV11-2
TGTGCCAGCAGCCCTATGGGACCCCTCAATGAGCAGTTCTTC
CASSPMGPLNEQFF
>many|TRBJ2-5|.|TRBV5-1
TGCGCCAGCAGCTTCGACACGCTCCAAGAGACCCAGTACTTC
CASSFDTLQETQYF
>many|TRBJ2-2|.|TRBV27
TGTGCCAGCTGGGAGTCGGGGGAGCTGTTTTTT
CASWESGELFF
>many|TRBJ2-1|.|TRBV29-1
TGCAGCGTTGAAGAACCCAGCTCCCTTTACAATGAGCAGTTCTTC
CSVEEPSSLYNEQFF
>.|TRBJ1-3|TRBD1|TRBV28
TGTGCCAGCAGTTCACAGGGGGAGTGGGACACCATATATTTT
CASSSQGEWDTIYF
>.|TRBJ2-7|.|TRBV7-9
TGTGCCAGCAGCTCCGGTCCGGCGAGCGAGCAGTACTTC
CASSSGPASEQYF
>few|TRBJ1-2|.|TRBV7-9
TGTGCCAGCAGCTTATATGAGGATTATGGCTACACCTTC
CASSLYEDYGYTF
>.|TRBJ1-5|TRBD1|TRBV30
TGTGCCTGGAGTGTAAGGGACAGGGTCTATCAGCCCCAGCATTTT
CAWSVRDRVYQPQHF
>few|TRBJ2-1|TRBD1|TRBV4-3
TGCGCCAGCAGCCAAGATAGATTTTCCCAGCGATCGGGACAGGGACATGAGCAGTTCTTC
CASSQDRFSQRSGQGHEQFF
>many|TRBJ2-3|.|TRBV2
TGTGCCAGCAGTGAGGGGTTAGGAACTAGCACAGATACGCAGTATTTT
CASSEGLGTSTDTQYF
>few|TRBJ2-7|TRBD1|TRBV15
TGTGCCACCAGCAGAGATCCCCACAGGGGGGCCTCCTACGAGCAGTACTTC
CATSRDPHRGASYEQYF
>.|TRBJ2-5|TRBD2|TRBV28
TGTGCCAGCAGTTTTTGGCGGCTAGCGGGAGAGACCCAGTACTTC
CASSFWRLAGETQYF
>many|TRBJ2-7|.|TRBV7-2
TGTGCCAGCAGCTCTAGGGCAAGGTCCCCATTGAGCTCCTACGAGCAGTACTTC
CASSSRARSPLSSYEQYF
>few|TRBJ2-3|.|TRBV28
TGTGCCAGCAGGCCAACAGGGAGGCACGCAGATACGCAGTATTTT
CASRPTGRHADTQYF
>few|TRBJ2-3|.|TRBV7-9
TGTGCCAGCAGCTGGACGGCCGCAGATACGCAGTATTTT
CASSWTAADTQYF
>many|TRBJ2-5|.|TRBV27
TGTGCCAGCAGTTTATCTGGGACCCAGTACTTC
CASSLSGTQYF
>few|TRBJ2-7|.|TRBV27
TGTGCCAGCAGTTCGATCACGACAGTTTACGAGCAGTACTTC
CASSSITTVYEQYF
>few|TRBJ1-1|.|TRBV20-1
TGCAGTGCTAGGCCTTTGGCCATTCGGCCTGAAGCTTTCTTT
CSARPLAIRPEAFF
>many|TRBJ2-5|.|TRBV6-2/TRBV6-3
TGTGCCAGCAGTTACACCCGACAATCGGGGGAGACCCAGTACTTC
CASSYTRQSGETQYF
>.|TRBJ2-1|TRBD1|TRBV28
TGTGCCAGCAGTTTATGGGACAGGGGGGTTCAGGACAATGAGCAGTTCTTC
CASSLWDRGVQDNEQFF
>many|TRBJ2-2|.|TRBV7-8
TGTGCCAGCAGCTTGCACGGGGGGCATAACGGGGAGCTGTTTTTT
CASSLHGGHNGELFF
>few|TRBJ2-3|TRBD2|TRBV28
TGTGCCAGCAGACGGAGTAGCGGGGATCCTGCCCCAGATACGCAGTATTTT
CASRRSSGDPAPDTQYF
>few|TRBJ2-3|TRBD2|TRBV9
TGTGCCAGCAGCGTAAGTCAGGGAGGGGATACGCAGTATTTT
CASSVSQGGDTQYF
>many|TRBJ2-2|.|TRBV12-3/TRBV12-4
TGTGCCAGCTACCCCGCCGGGCCCGGGGAGCTGTTTTTT
CASYPAGPGELFF
>few|TRBJ2-7|TRBD2|TRBV6-2/TRBV6-3
TGTGCCAGCAGTCCTTCTAGCGGGCACCACTACGAGCAGTACTTC
CASSPSSGHHYEQYF
>many|TRBJ2-1|TRBD2|TRBV11-1
TGTGCCAGCAGCCCTCCCCGGCTAGCGGGAGACCCAGACTACAATGAGCAGTTCTTC
CASSPPRLAGDPDYNEQFF
>many|TRBJ2-7|.|TRBV7-2
TGTGCCAGCAGCCCGGGACACTTCTCCTACGAGCAGTACTTC
CASSPGHFSYEQYF
>few|TRBJ2-3|TRBD1|TRBV27
TGTGCCAGCAGTTTCGGGACAGGGGGGACAGATACGCAGTATTTT
CASSFGTGGTDTQYF
>many|TRBJ1-4|TRBD1|TRBV28
TGTGCCAGCAGACCTACATCCGGGACAGGGGTCTCCAAACTGTTTTTT
CASRPTSGTGVSKLFF
>few|TRBJ2-3|.|TRBV7-9
TGTGCCAGCAACACAGATACGCAGTATTTT
CASNTDTQYF
>few|TRBJ2-1|TRBD1|TRBV6-1
TGTGCCAGCAGTCGGCCCGGGACAGGGTTCAATGAGCAGTTCTTC
CASSRPGTGFNEQFF
>.|TRBJ1-1|.|TRBV12-5
TGTGCTAGTGGTTTTGAATTGGAGAACACTGAAGCTTTCTTT
CASGFELENTEAFF
>.|TRBJ2-3|.|TRBV29-1
TGCAGCGTTGTCTCCCGGGGCAGGGGCACAGATACGCAGTATTTT
CSVVSRGRGTDTQYF
>many|TRBJ1-5|TRBD1|TRBV7-2
TGTGCCAGCAGATCCGGGACAGGCCTTAATCAGCCCCAGCATTTT
CASRSGTGLNQPQHF
>.|TRBJ2-5|TRBD2|TRBV4-3
TGCGCCAGCAGCCACGGACTAGCGGGGGGCCCAAAGACCCAGTACTTC
CASSHGLAGGPKTQYF
>few|TRBJ2-7|.|TRBV27
TGTGCCAGCAGTTTAGGACGGGGATATTACGAGCAGTACTTC
CASSLGRGYYEQYF
>many|TRBJ2-7|.|TRBV7-9
TGTGCCAGCAGCCACCCGACGACAGCTACCTACGAGCAGTACTTC
CASSHPTTATYEQYF
>many|TRBJ1-5|.|TRBV12-3/TRBV12-4
TGTGCCAGCAGTTTTAGGGACCAGCCCCAGCATTTT
CASSFRDQPQHF
>many|TRBJ1-5|.|TRBV7-9
TGTGCCAGCAGCTTAGCCAATCAGCCCCAGCATTTT
CASSLANQPQHF